The sequence of this T cell receptor beta chain was determined in a study of T cell changes during pregnancy in multiple sclerosis. Profiled with immunoSEQ multiplex PCR; TCRdb holds only in-frame clones, not every one. This table has around 96,000 clones, approximately 95% appearing once. The V end lost 2 bases, the J end lost 0 bases, and 7 bases lay between the germline ends. The germline CDR1 and CDR2 sequences are GTSNPN and SVGIG (reference sequence). This CDR3 spans 14 amino acids. The chain employs TRBV30 and TRBJ1-4; D unresolved. Sequences were derived from peripheral blood, sampled after pregnancy. The clonotype was recovered from a female donor in good health, enrolled as a control in a pregnancy study. CDR3 coding DNA: TGTGCCTGGAGTAGAGGGACAACTAATGAAAAACTGTTTTTT. It specifies CAWSRGTTNEKLFF.